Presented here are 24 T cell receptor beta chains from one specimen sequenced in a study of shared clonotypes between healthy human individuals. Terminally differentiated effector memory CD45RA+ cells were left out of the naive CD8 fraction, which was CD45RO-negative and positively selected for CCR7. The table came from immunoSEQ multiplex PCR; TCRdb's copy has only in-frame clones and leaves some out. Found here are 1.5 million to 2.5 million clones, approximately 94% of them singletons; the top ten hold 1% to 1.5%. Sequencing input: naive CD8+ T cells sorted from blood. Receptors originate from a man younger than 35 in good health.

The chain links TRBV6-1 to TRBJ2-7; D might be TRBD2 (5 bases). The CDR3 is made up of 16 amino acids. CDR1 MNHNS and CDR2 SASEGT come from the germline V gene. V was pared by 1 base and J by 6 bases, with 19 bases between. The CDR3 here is CASSEEVRTKSGEQYF. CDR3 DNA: TGTGCCAGCAGTGAAGAGGTCAGAACAAAAAGCGGCGAGCAGTACTTC.

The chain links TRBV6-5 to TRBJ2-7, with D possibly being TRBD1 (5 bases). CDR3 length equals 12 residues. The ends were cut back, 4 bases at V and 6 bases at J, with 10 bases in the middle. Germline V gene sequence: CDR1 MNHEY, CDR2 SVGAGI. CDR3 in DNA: TGTGCCAGCAGTTTTGGCAGGGTCGAGCAGTACTTC. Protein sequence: CASSFGRVEQYF.

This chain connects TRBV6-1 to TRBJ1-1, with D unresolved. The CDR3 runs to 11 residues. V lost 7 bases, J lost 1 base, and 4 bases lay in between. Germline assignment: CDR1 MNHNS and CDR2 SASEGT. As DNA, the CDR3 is TGTGCCAGCATCGAGAACACTGAAGCTTTCTTT. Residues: CASIENTEAFF.

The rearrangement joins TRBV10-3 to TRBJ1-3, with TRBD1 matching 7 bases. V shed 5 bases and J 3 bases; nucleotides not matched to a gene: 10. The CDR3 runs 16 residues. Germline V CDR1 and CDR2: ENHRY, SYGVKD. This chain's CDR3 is CAISHGQDSVGNTIYF. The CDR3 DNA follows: TGTGCCATCAGTCACGGACAGGATAGCGTTGGAAACACCATATATTTT.

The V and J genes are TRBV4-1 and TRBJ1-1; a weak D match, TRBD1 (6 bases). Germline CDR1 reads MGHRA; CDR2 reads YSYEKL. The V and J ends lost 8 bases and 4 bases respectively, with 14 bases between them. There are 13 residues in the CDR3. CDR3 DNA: TGCGCCAGCCTACAGGGTGGGGGCACTGAAGCTTTCTTT. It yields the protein CASLQGGGTEAFF.

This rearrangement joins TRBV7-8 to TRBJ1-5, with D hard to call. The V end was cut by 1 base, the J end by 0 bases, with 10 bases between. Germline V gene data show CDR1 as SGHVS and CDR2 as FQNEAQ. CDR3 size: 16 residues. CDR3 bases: TGTGCCAGCAGCTTAGAGGCGTCGTTTAGCAATCAGCCCCAGCATTTT. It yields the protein CASSLEASFSNQPQHF.

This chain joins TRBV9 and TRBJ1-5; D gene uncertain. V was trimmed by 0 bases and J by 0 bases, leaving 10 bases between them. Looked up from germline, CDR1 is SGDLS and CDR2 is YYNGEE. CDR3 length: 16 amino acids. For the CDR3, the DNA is TGTGCCAGCAGCGTAGTAAGATTTCTTAGCAATCAGCCCCAGCATTTT. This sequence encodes CASSVVRFLSNQPQHF.

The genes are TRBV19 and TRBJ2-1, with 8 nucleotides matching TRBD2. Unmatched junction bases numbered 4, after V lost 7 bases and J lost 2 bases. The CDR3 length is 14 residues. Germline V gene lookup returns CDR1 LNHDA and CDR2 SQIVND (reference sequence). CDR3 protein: CASIGRGAYNEQFF. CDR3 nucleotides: TGTGCCAGTATAGGGCGGGGGGCCTACAATGAGCAGTTCTTC.

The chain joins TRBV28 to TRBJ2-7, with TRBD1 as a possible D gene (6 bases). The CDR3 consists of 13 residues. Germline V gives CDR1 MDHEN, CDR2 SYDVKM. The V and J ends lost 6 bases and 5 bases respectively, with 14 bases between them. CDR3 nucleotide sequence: TGTGCCAGCAGCCCCCCGGGACACGACGAGCAGTACTTC. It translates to CASSPPGHDEQYF.

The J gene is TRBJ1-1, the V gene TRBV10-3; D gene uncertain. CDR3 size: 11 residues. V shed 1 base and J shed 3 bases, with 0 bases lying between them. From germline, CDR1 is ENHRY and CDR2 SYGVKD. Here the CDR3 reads CAISEYTEAFF. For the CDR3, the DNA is TGTGCCATCAGTGAGTACACTGAAGCTTTCTTT.

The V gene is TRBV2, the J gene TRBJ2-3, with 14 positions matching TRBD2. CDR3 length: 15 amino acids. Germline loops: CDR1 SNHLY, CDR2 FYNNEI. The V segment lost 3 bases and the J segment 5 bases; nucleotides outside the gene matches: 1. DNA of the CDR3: TGTGCCAGCAGTGAGGGACTAGCGGGAGTAGATACGCAGTATTTT. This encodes CASSEGLAGVDTQYF.

In DNA, the CDR3 is TGTGCCAGCAGACTCGGAGCCTACGAGCAGTACTTC. Translating gives CASRLGAYEQYF. The V gene is TRBV11-2, the J gene TRBJ2-7; D unresolved. Germline V gene sequence: CDR1 SGHAT, CDR2 FQNNGV. V was shortened by 6 bases and J by 2 bases, with 8 bases between the two germline ends. The length of the CDR3 is 12 residues.

The DNA for the CDR3 is TGTGCCAGCAGCGACAAACTAGCGGGAGTGGAGGGTGAGCAGTTCTTC. Residues: CASSDKLAGVEGEQFF. The chain recombines TRBV7-8 with TRBJ2-1; 11 bases align to TRBD2. CDR1 and CDR2 from the germline V gene are SGHVS and FQNEAQ. Trimming at V came to 5 bases and at J to 9 bases, leaving 12 bases not matched to a gene. The CDR3 length is 16 residues.

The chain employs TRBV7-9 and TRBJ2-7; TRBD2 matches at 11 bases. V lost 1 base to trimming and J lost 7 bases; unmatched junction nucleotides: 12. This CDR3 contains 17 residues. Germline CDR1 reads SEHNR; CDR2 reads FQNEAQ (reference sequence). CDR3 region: CASSLGLAGGHFFEQYF. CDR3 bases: TGTGCCAGCAGCTTAGGGCTAGCGGGAGGCCATTTCTTTGAGCAGTACTTC.

Written as DNA, the CDR3 is TGTGCCAGCAGCTCGTCGGACAGCACAGATACGCAGTATTTT. It specifies CASSSSDSTDTQYF. The rearrangement uses TRBV7-8 and TRBJ2-3; D gene uncertain. Looked up from germline, CDR1 is SGHVS and CDR2 is FQNEAQ. V lost 4 bases, J lost 0 bases, and 8 bases lay in between. This CDR3 is 14 amino acids long. Variable domain in full (rest from reference TRBV7-8 and TRBJ2-3): GAGVSQSPRYKVAKRGQDVALRCDPISGHVSLFWYQQALGQGPEFLTYFQNEAQLDKSGLPSDRFFAERPEGSVSTLKIQRTQQEDSAVYLCASSSSDSTDTQYFGPGTRLTVL.

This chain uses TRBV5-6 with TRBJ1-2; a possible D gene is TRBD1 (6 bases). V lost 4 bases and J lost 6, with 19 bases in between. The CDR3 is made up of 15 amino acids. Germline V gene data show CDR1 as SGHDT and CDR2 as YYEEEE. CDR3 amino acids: CASSPQGIGSNGYTF. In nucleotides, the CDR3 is TGTGCCAGCAGCCCGCAGGGGATCGGCTCTAATGGCTACACCTTC.

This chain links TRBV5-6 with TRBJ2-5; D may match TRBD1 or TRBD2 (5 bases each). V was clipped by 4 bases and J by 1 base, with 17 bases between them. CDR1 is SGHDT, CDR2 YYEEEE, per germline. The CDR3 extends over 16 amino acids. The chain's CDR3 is CASSHPGYGAQETQYF. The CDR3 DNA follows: TGTGCCAGCAGCCACCCCGGTTACGGGGCCCAAGAGACCCAGTACTTC.

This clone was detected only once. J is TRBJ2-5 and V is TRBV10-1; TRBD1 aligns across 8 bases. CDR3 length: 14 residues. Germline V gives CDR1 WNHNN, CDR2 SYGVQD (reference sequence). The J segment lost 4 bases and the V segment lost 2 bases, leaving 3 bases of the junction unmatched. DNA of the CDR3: TGCGCCAGCAGTGAGGACAGGGGTGGAGAGACCCAGTACTTC. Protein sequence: CASSEDRGGETQYF.

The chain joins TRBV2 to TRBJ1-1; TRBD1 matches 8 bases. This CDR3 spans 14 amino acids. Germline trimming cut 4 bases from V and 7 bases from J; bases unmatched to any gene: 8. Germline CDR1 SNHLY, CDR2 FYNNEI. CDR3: CASSGVSGGNEAFF. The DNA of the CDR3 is TGTGCCAGCAGTGGGGTATCAGGGGGCAATGAAGCTTTCTTT.

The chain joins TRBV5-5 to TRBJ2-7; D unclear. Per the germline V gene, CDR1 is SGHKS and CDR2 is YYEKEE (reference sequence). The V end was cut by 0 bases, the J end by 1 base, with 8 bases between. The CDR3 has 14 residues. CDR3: CASSLATESYEQYF. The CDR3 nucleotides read TGTGCCAGCAGCTTGGCTACAGAGTCCTACGAGCAGTACTTC.

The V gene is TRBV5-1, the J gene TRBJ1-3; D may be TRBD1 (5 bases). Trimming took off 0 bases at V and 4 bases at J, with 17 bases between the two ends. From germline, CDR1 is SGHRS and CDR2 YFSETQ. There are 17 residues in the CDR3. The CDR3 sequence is CASSLDFGHAVGNTIYF. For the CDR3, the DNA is TGCGCCAGCAGCTTGGACTTTGGACACGCAGTCGGAAACACCATATATTTT.

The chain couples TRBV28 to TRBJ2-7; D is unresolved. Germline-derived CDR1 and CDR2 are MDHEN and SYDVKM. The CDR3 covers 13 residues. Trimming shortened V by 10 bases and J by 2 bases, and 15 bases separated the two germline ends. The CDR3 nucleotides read TGTGCCATCTTGGGTTCGGGTACCTACGAGCAGTACTTC. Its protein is CAILGSGTYEQYF.

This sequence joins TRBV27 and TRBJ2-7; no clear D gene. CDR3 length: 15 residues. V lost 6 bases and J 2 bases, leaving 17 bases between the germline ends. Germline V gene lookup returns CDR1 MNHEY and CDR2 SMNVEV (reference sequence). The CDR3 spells CASSLSSGRTYEQYF. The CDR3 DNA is TGTGCCAGCAGCTTGAGTAGTGGACGGACCTACGAGCAGTACTTC.

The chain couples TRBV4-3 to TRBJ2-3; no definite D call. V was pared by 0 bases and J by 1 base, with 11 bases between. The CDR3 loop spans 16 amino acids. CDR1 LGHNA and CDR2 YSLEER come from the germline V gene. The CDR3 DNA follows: TGCGCCAGCAGCCAAGATCCGACGGTGGGCACAGATACGCAGTATTTT. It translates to CASSQDPTVGTDTQYF.